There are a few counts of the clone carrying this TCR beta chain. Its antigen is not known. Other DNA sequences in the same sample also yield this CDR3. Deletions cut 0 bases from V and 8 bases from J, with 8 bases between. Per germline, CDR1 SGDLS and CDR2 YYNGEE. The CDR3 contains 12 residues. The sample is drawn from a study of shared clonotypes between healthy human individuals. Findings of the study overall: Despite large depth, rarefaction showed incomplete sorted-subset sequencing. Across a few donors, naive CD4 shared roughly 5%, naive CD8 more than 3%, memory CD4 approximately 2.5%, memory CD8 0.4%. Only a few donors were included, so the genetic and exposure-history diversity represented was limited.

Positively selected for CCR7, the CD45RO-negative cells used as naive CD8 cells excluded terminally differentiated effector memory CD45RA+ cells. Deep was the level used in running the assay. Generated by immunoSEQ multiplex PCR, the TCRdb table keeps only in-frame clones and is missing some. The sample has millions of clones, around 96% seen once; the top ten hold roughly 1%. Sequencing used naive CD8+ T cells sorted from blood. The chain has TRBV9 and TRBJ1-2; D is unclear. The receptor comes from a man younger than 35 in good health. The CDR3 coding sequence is TGTGCCAGCAGCGTAGGTCTGGGAGGCTACACCTTC. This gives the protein CASSVGLGGYTF.